This TCR beta chain comes out of a study of blood T cell repertoires in COVID-19. The overall study: Samples taken during acute and convalescent COVID-19 were collected in the United States, Italy and Spain. The analysed material was cDNA or gDNA that came from T cells, B-cell-depleted T cells, or PBMCs.

Study processing details: The authors estimated nucleated cell counts from reference gene primer amplification. Assay used: immunoSEQ multiplex PCR; TCRdb lists only in-frame clones, some missing. The D gene and trimming were derived from the DNA, and the V and J assignments and clone size from that table. The sample records 400,000 to 550,000 clones, about 85% being singletons. In assigning cohorts, the study relied on participant-reported clinical history. The CDR3 spans 13 residues. V shed 6 bases, J shed 6 bases, and the junction held 5 bases outside the gene matches. Germline CDR1 SGHTA, CDR2 FQGTGA.

This receptor was taken from a woman aged 18 to 35 with acute COVID-19. Sequences were obtained from PBMCs or T cells enriched from blood (not recorded which). The chain links TRBV7-3 to TRBJ2-7, with TRBD1 matching 10 bases. In DNA form, the CDR3 reads TGTGCCAGCAGTGCCGGGACAGGGGTCGAGCAGTACTTC. Protein sequence: CASSAGTGVEQYF.